The clone carrying this T cell receptor beta chain was counted between two and nine times. The data were obtained in a study of blood T cell repertoires in COVID-19. Study context: From the United States, Italy and Spain came samples of acute and convalescent COVID-19. Nucleic acid was either cDNA or gDNA, and it came from T cells, B-cell-depleted T cells, or PBMCs.

Original processing methods: Nucleated cell counts were estimated from reference gene primer amplification. Data came from immunoSEQ multiplex PCR; TCRdb stores just in-frame clones and leaves some out. V, J and clone size derive from that table, while D and trimming were established from the DNA sequence. Found here are 110,000 or so clones, under 90% of them singletons; the top ten hold 6% to 7%. This TCR came from a woman between 50 and 59 years old with acute or convalescent COVID-19. Material for sequencing was peripheral blood.

The CDR3 DNA reads TGTGCCTGGGTCCGGGGGGGCCCTGAAGCTTTCTTT. Its protein product is CAWVRGGPEAFF. The V gene is TRBV30, the J gene TRBJ1-1, with D tentatively TRBD1 (6 bases). Germline CDR1 and CDR2: GTSNPN and SVGIG (reference sequence). The length of the CDR3 is 12 residues. V shed 5 bases and J shed 6 bases, with 13 bases lying between them.